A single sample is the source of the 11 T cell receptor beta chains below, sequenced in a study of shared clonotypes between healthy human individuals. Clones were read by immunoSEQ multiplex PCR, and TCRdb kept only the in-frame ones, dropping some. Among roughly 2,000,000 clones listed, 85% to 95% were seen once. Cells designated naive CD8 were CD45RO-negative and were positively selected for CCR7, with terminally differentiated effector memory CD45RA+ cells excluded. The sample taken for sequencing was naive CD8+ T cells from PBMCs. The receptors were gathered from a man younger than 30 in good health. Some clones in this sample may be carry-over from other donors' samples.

DNA for the CDR3: TGTGCCAGCAGCTTTACGGGGGACGAGCAGTACTTC. It encodes CASSFTGDEQYF. The chain carries TRBV7-9 and TRBJ2-7; D perhaps matches TRBD2 (6 bases). Germline V lookup: CDR1 SEHNR, CDR2 FQNEAQ (reference sequence). The CDR3 is 12 residues long. Between the trimmed V and J ends, which lost 3 bases and 5 bases, there was a span of 8 bases.

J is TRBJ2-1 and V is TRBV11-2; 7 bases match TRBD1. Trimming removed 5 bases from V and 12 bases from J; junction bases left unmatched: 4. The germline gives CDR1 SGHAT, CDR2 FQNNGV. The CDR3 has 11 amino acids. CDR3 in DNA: TGTGCCAGCAGCGAGGGGACAGCGCAGTTCTTC. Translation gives CASSEGTAQFF.

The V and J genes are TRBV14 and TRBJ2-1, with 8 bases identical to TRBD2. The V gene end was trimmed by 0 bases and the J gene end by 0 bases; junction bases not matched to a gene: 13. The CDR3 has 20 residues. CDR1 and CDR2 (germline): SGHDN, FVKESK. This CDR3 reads CASSQERSLAETGSYNEQFF. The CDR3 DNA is TGTGCCAGCAGCCAAGAACGATCACTAGCGGAGACGGGCTCCTACAATGAGCAGTTCTTC.

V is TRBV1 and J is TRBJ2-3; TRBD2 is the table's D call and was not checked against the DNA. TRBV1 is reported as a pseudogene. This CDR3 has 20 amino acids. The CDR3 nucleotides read TGCACCAGCAGCCCCACGTCTGGCCTAGCGGGAGGTGCTAGCACAGATACGCAGTATTTT. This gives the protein CTSSPTSGLAGGASTDTQYF.

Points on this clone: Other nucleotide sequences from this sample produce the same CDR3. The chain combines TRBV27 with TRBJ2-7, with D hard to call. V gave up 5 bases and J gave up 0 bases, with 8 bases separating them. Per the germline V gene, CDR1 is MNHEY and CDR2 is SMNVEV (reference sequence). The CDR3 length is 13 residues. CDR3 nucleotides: TGTGCCAGCAGTCCGGTAGGCTCCTACGAGCAGTACTTC. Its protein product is CASSPVGSYEQYF.

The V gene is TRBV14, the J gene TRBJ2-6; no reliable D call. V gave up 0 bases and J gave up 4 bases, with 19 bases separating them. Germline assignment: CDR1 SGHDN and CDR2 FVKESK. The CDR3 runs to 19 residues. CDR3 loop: CASSQDGLDEYWGANVLTF. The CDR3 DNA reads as TGTGCCAGCAGCCAAGACGGTCTTGATGAGTACTGGGGGGCCAACGTCCTGACTTTC.

The CDR3 reads CASSQELTGEQFF. CDR3 coding DNA: TGCGCCAGCAGCCAAGAATTGACCGGTGAGCAGTTCTTC. The chain links TRBV4-1 to TRBJ2-1, with unresolved D. This CDR3 comprises 13 residues. The germline V and J ends were trimmed by 0 bases and 9 bases, with 9 bases remaining between them. Germline assignment: CDR1 MGHRA and CDR2 YSYEKL.

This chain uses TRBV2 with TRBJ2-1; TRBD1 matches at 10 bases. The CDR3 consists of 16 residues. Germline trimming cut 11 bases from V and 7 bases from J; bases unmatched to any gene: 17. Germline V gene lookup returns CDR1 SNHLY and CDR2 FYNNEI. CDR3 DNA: TGTGCCGCCCGGGGGTCCGGGACAGGGGACATGAATGAGCAGTTCTTC. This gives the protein CAARGSGTGDMNEQFF.

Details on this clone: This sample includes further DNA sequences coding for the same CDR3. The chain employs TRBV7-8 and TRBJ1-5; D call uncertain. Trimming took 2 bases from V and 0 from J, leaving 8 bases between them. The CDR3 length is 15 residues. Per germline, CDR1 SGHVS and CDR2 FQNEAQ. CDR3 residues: CASSLWSASNQPQHF. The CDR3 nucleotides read TGTGCCAGCAGCTTATGGTCCGCTAGCAATCAGCCCCAGCATTTT.

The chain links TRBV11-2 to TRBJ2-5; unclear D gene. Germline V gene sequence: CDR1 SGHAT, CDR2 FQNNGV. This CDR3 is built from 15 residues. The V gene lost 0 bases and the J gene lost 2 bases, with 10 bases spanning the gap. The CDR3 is CASSLESPFQETQYF. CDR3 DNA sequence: TGTGCCAGCAGCTTAGAGTCGCCTTTTCAAGAGACCCAGTACTTC.

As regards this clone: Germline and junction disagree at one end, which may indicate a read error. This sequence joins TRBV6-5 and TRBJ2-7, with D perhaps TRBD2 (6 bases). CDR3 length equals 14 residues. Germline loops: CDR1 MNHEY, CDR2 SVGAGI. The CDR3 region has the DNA TGTGCCAGCAGCTACTATGGAGGGCCCTACGAGCAGTACTTC. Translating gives CASSYYGGPYEQYF.